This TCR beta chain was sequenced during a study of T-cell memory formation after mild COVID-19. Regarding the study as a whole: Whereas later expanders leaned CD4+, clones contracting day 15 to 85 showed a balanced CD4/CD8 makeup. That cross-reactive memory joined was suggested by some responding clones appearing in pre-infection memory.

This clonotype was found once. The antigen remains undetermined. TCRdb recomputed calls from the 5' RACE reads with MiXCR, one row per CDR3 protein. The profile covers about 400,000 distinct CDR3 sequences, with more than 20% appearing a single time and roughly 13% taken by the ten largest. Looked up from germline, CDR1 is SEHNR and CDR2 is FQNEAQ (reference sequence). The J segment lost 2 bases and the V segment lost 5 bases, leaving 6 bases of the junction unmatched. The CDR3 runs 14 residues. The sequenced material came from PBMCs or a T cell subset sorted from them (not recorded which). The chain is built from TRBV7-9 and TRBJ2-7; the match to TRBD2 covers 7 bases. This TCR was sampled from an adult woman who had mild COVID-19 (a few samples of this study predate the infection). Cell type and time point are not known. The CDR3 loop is CASSQPREAYEQYF. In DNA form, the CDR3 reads TGTGCCAGCAGCCAACCCCGGGAGGCCTACGAGCAGTACTTC.